The present T cell receptor (beta chain) was sequenced within a study of blood T cell repertoires in COVID-19. On the study more broadly: PBMCs, B-cell-depleted T cells, or T cells provided the cDNA or gDNA that made up the material.

The authors' processing: Using reference gene primer amplification, nucleated cell counts were estimated. The repertoire was sequenced with immunoSEQ multiplex PCR; TCRdb's copy has only in-frame clones and lacks some. The V and J calls and clone size were taken over from that table, and D and trimming were inferred from the DNA. The data contain about 260,000 clones, about 87% of them singletons. The germline V gene encodes CDR1 LGHDT and CDR2 YNNKEL (reference sequence). Trimming left V 5 bases short and J 8 bases short, with 13 bases between. This CDR3 contains 13 residues. This clonotype originated in a woman in her 50s who had recovered from COVID-19. J is TRBJ2-1 and V is TRBV3-1 (or the pseudogene TRBV3-2); D is undetermined. The sequenced sample consisted of PBMCs or T cells enriched from blood (not recorded which). CDR3 in amino acids: CASSAPHQDEQFF. In DNA, the CDR3 is TGTGCCAGCAGCGCGCCTCACCAGGATGAGCAGTTCTTC.